What follows describes a single T cell receptor beta chain. Its antigen remains unknown. Germline V gene data show CDR1 as MNHNS and CDR2 as SASEGT. The CDR3 runs 15 residues. The trim removed 6 bases at V and 4 bases at J, leaving 7 bases unmatched. The sample originates from a study of monozygotic twins with cystic fibrosis. Study-level results: Low clonality (median roughly 0.0087) suggested a mostly naive repertoire.

Sequenced by immunoSEQ multiplex PCR; TCRdb stores in-frame clones only, minus some. The data show over 10,000 clones, around 85% seen once. This sequence joins TRBV6-1 and TRBJ1-4; TRBD1 agrees at 8 bases. Material: blood. The origin of this receptor is a man between 18 and 29 years old with cystic fibrosis. CDR3 sequence: CASRRRQGNNEKLFF. The CDR3 DNA is TGTGCCAGCAGGCGAAGACAGGGGAATAATGAAAAACTGTTTTTT.